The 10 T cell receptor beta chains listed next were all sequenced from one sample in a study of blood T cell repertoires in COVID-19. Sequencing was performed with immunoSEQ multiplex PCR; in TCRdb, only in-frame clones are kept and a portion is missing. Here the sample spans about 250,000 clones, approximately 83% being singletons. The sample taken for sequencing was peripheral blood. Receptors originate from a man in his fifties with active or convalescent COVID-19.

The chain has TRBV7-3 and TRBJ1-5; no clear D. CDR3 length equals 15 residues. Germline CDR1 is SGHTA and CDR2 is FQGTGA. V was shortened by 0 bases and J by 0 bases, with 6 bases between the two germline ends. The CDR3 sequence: CASSLTGSSNQPQHF. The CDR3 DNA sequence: TGTGCCAGCAGCTTAACAGGGAGTAGCAATCAGCCCCAGCATTTT.

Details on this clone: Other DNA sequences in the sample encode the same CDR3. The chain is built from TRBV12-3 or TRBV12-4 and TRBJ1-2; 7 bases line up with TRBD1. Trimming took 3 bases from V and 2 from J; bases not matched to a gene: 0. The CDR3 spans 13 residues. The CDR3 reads CASSLGQNYGYTF. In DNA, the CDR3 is TGTGCCAGCAGTTTGGGACAGAACTATGGCTACACCTTC.

In nucleotides, the CDR3 is TGTGCCAGCTCACCTTTGACTAGCGGCCAAGAGACCCAGTACTTC. This gives the protein CASSPLTSGQETQYF. V gene TRBV18 combines with J gene TRBJ2-5; 9 bases line up with TRBD2. CDR1 and CDR2 from the germline V gene are KGHSH and LQKENI. Germline trimming cut 3 bases from V and 1 base from J; bases unmatched to any gene: 3. CDR3 length: 15 residues.

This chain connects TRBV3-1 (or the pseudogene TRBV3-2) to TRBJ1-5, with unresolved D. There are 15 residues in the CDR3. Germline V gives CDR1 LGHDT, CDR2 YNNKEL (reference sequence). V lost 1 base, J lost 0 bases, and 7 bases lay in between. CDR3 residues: CASSQGTDSNQPQHF. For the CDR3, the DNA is TGTGCCAGCAGCCAAGGTACAGATAGCAATCAGCCCCAGCATTTT.

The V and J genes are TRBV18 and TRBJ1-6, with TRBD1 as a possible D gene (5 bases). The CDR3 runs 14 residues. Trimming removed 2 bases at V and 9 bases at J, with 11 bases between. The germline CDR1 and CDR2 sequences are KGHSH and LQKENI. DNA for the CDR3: TGTGCCAGCTCACCAGGCAGGGTATTTTCACCCCTCCACTTT. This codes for CASSPGRVFSPLHF.

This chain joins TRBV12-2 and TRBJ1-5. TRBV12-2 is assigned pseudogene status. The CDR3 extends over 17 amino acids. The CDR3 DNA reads TGTGCAAGTCGCCCCGCCAGGCTAGCTGATCGGAATCAGCCCCAGCATTTT. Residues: CASRPARLADRNQPQHF.

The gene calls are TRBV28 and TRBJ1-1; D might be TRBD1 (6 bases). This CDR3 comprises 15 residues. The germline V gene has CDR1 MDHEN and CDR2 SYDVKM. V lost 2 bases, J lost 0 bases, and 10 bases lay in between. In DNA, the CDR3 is TGTGCCAGCAGTTTACCAGGGGACATGAACACTGAAGCTTTCTTT. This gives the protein CASSLPGDMNTEAFF.

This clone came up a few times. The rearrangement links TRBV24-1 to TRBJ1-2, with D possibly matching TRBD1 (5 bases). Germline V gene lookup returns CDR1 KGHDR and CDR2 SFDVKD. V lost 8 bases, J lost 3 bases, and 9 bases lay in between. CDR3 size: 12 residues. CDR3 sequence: CATKTDYYGYTF. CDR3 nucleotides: TGTGCCACCAAGACAGATTACTATGGCTACACCTTC.

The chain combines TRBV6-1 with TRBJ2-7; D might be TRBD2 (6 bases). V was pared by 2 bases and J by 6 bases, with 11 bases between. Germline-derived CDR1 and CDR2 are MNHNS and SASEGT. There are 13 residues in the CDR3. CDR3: CASSESWGGEQYF. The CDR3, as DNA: TGTGCCAGCAGTGAATCTTGGGGAGGCGAGCAGTACTTC.

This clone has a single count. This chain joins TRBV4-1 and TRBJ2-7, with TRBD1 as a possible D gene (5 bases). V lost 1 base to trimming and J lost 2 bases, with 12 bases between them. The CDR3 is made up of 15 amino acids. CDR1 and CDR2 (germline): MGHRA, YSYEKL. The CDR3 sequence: CASSQGQNPTYEQYF. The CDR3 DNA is TGCGCCAGCAGCCAAGGACAGAACCCGACCTACGAGCAGTACTTC.